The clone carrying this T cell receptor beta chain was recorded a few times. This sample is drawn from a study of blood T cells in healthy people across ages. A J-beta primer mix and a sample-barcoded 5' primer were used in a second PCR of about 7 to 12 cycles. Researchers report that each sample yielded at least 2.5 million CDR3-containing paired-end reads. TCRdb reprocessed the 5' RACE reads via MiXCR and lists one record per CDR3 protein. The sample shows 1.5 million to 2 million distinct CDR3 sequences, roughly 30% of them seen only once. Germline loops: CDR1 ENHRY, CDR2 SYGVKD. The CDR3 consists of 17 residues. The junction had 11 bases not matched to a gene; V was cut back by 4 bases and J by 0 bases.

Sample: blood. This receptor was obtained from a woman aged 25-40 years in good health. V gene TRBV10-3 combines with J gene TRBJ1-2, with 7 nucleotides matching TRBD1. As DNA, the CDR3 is TGTGCCATCAGTGCCACCGAGGGGGCGACAACTAACTATGGCTACACCTTC. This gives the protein CAISATEGATTNYGYTF.